This TCR beta chain appears in the sequencing data of a study of STAT5B mutations in CD4+ large granular lymphocyte leukemia. General observations from the study: Patient CD4-sorted repertoires looked more clonal than healthy CD4+ repertoires, even without putative leukemic clones.

Germline values: CDR1 MDHEN, CDR2 SYDVKM. V lost 3 bases and J 1 base, leaving 6 bases between the germline ends. The CDR3 totals 13 residues. Study processing details: A productive frequency of 2.59 x 10-5 was the lowest detectable. Clones were read by immunoSEQ multiplex PCR, and TCRdb kept only the in-frame ones, dropping some. Clone size and V and J calls were adopted from that table, with D and trimming inferred from the DNA. The sample lists around 43,000 clones, 80% to 90% occurring once. The table lists this clone with a few counts. Its target is not known. The TCR was taken from a human donor in good health. V usage is TRBV28 and J usage is TRBJ1-2; D is uncertain. Sequences were obtained from CD4+ T cells from blood buffy coats. The CDR3 protein is CASSFGLNYGYTF. As DNA, the CDR3 is TGTGCCAGCAGTTTCGGCCTTAACTATGGCTACACCTTC.